This T cell receptor (beta chain) was found in a study of identical twins. TCRdb reprocessed the 5' RACE reads via MiXCR and lists one record per CDR3 protein. Counted here are nearly 650,000 distinct CDR3 sequences, roughly 7.2% occurring once; the ten biggest clones make up approximately 1.5%. This clonotype was observed many times. From germline, CDR1 is MNHEY and CDR2 SVGAGI. The CDR3 is 16 amino acids. Trimming took 3 bases from V and 2 from J, leaving 15 bases between them. The sample was also linked to a second study, of yellow fever vaccine responses in identical twins.

J is TRBJ2-3 and V is TRBV6-5, with D perhaps matching TRBD1 (5 bases). This TCR came from a woman younger than 30 in good health. The sequencing input was PBMCs. The CDR3 DNA follows: TGTGCCAGCAGTTATCTCACAGGAGCCCCCACAGATACGCAGTATTTT. Its translation: CASSYLTGAPTDTQYF.